Below, one T cell receptor (beta chain) is given with its context. The data were taken from a study of blood T cell repertoires in COVID-19. About the study: In each case, the material was cDNA or gDNA derived from T cells, B-cell-depleted T cells, or PBMCs.

The germline V gene encodes CDR1 MGHDK and CDR2 SYGVNS. The germline V and J ends were trimmed by 4 bases and 1 base, with 10 bases remaining between them. The CDR3 totals 14 residues. Clones were sequenced by immunoSEQ multiplex PCR, and TCRdb holds only the in-frame ones, with some missing. The table records some 400,000 clones, around 90% of them present only once. The origin of this receptor is a man younger than 30 with active or convalescent COVID-19. The rearrangement links TRBV25-1 to TRBJ1-1; D is undetermined. Sequencing was done on a sample of peripheral blood. The DNA for the CDR3 is TGTGCCAGCAGTGCGCAGATGAAGAACACTGAAGCTTTCTTT. It specifies CASSAQMKNTEAFF.